These 22 T cell receptor beta chains share one sample of origin, sequenced in a study of vaccination effects on CD4 cells after COVID-19. Pools of viral peptides were used by the ViraFEST assay to expand antigen-specific CD4+ T cells ahead of sequencing. Following culture for 9 to 11 days, CD4+ T cells were isolated. Each participant was given two doses of one vaccine (BNT162b2 or mRNA-1273). Method: immunoSEQ multiplex PCR; TCRdb's copy keeps in-frame clones and lacks some. The sample shows under 35,000 clones, over 55% of them seen only once. Antigen specificity for these receptors is unknown. Sample: CD4+ T cells from PBMCs cultured with HCoV-NL63 spike peptides, taken after COVID-19 vaccination. The source is a human donor who received a COVID-19 vaccine.

The rearrangement links TRBV10-3 to TRBJ2-7; the D gene could be TRBD1 or TRBD2 (5 bases each). Germline values: CDR1 ENHRY, CDR2 SYGVKD. The V end was cut by 6 bases, the J end by 5 bases, with 17 bases between. The CDR3 is made up of 14 amino acids. Here the CDR3 reads CAIRAGSLLDEQYF. Here the CDR3 DNA reads TGTGCCATCAGGGCAGGGAGCTTGTTAGACGAGCAGTACTTC.

V gene TRBV6-5 combines with J gene TRBJ1-2, with 10 nucleotides matching TRBD1. The CDR3 runs 13 residues. V shed 5 bases and J 8 bases; nucleotides not matched to a gene: 5. Germline V gene data show CDR1 as MNHEY and CDR2 as SVGAGI. The CDR3 reads CASSRGQGVGYTF. Written as DNA, the CDR3 is TGTGCCAGCAGTCGAGGACAGGGGGTAGGCTACACCTTC.

This clone showed up just a few times. The genes are TRBV6-6 and TRBJ1-1, with D hard to call. The V gene's germline CDR1 is MNHNY and CDR2 SVGAGI (reference sequence). Trimming removed 4 bases from V and 0 bases from J, with 3 bases in between. This CDR3 region has 12 residues. The CDR3 DNA follows: TGTGCCAGCAGTTCCATGAACACTGAAGCTTTCTTT. Translation: CASSSMNTEAFF.

This chain joins TRBV4-1 and TRBJ2-3; TRBD2 agrees at 9 bases. Germline CDR1 MGHRA, CDR2 YSYEKL. The CDR3 is 16 amino acids. The V segment lost 1 base and the J segment 4 bases; nucleotides outside the gene matches: 6. CDR3 amino acids: CASSQVTGGGADTQYF. DNA of the CDR3: TGCGCCAGCAGCCAAGTGACGGGCGGGGGGGCAGATACGCAGTATTTT.

The chain employs TRBV5-1 and TRBJ2-1; 8 bases are shared with TRBD2. CDR1 and CDR2 from the germline V gene are SGHRS and YFSETQ. The trim removed 3 bases at V and 3 bases at J, leaving 5 bases unmatched. CDR3 length: 15 amino acids. DNA of the CDR3: TGCGCCAGCAGCTCCCCGGGAGGGCGCTACAATGAGCAGTTCTTC. It specifies CASSSPGGRYNEQFF.

V and J are TRBV12-5 and TRBJ1-5, with TRBD1 as a possible D gene (5 bases). Deletions cut 7 bases from V and 3 bases from J, with 13 bases between. CDR3 length: 14 residues. Germline loops: CDR1 LGHNT, CDR2 FRNRAP. The CDR3 sequence: CASAHGGYNQPQHF. DNA of the CDR3: TGTGCTAGTGCCCACGGGGGGTACAATCAGCCCCAGCATTTT.

The J gene is TRBJ2-7, the V gene TRBV18; 11 bases line up with TRBD1. This CDR3 has 14 residues. Losses at the gene ends were 8 bases for V and 2 bases for J; bases not matched to a gene: 5. CDR1 KGHSH and CDR2 LQKENI come from the germline V gene. The CDR3 nucleotides read TGTGCCAGCAATCCGGGACAGGGGGCCTACGAGCAGTACTTC. This gives the protein CASNPGQGAYEQYF. The entire variable domain, with the rest obtained from reference TRBV18 and TRBJ2-7, is as follows: NAGVMQNPRHLVRRRGQEARLRCSPMKGHSHVYWYRQLPEEGLKFMVYLQKENIIDESGMPKERFSAEFPKEGPSILRIQQVVRGDSAAYFCASNPGQGAYEQYFGPGTRLTVT.

J is TRBJ1-5 and V is TRBV6-1; D not resolved. CDR3 length equals 15 residues. From germline, CDR1 is MNHNS and CDR2 SASEGT. Between the trimmed V and J ends, which lost 3 bases and 0 bases, there was a span of 9 bases. CDR3 region: CASSDQAYSNQPQHF. The DNA for the CDR3 is TGTGCCAGCAGTGATCAGGCTTATAGCAATCAGCCCCAGCATTTT.

The CDR3 DNA follows: TGTGCCAGCAGCTCAAGGGTAAACTCCTACAATGAGCAGTTCTTC. Amino acid sequence: CASSSRVNSYNEQFF. The chain carries TRBV7-6 and TRBJ2-1; D not certain. Trimming removed 4 bases from V and 0 bases from J, with 10 bases in between. CDR3 length: 15 amino acids. Per the germline V gene, CDR1 is SGHVS and CDR2 is FNYEAQ.

As DNA, the CDR3 is TGTGCCAGTTCCGAACAGGGGGCCTCCTTTGGCTACACCTTC. It specifies CASSEQGASFGYTF. V usage is TRBV19 and J usage is TRBJ1-2; the match to TRBD1 covers 9 bases. The germline gives CDR1 LNHDA, CDR2 SQIVND (reference sequence). The CDR3 has 14 amino acids. The J segment lost 7 bases and the V segment lost 8 bases, leaving 11 bases of the junction unmatched. The complete variable domain, with remaining parts taken from reference TRBV19 and TRBJ1-2, reads DGGITQSPKYLFRKEGQNVTLSCEQNLNHDAMYWYRQDPGQGLRLIYYSQIVNDFQKGDIAEGYSVSREKKESFPLTVTSAQKNPTAFYLCASSEQGASFGYTFGSGTRLTVV.

The J gene is TRBJ2-1, the V gene TRBV19, with 11 nucleotides matching TRBD2. Germline CDR1 LNHDA, CDR2 SQIVND (reference sequence). Trimming at V came to 5 bases and at J to 8 bases, leaving 8 bases not matched to a gene. The CDR3 has 15 residues. The chain's CDR3 is CASSAIAGGLDEQFF. CDR3 nucleotide sequence: TGTGCCAGTAGTGCCATAGCGGGGGGGCTCGATGAGCAGTTCTTC.

The rearrangement uses TRBV10-2 and TRBJ2-3; the D call may be TRBD1 or TRBD2 (6 bases each). The germline gives CDR1 WSHSY, CDR2 SAAADI. V lost 6 bases, J lost 3 bases, and 10 bases lay in between. The CDR3 sequence is 13 residues long. The CDR3, as DNA: TGCGCCAGCAGACAGGGAGGTACAGATACGCAGTATTTT. Protein: CASRQGGTDTQYF.

The sample holds a few counts of this clone. The rearrangement links TRBV27 to TRBJ2-2; D uncertain. The CDR3 consists of 14 residues. The germline CDR1 and CDR2 sequences are MNHEY and SMNVEV (reference sequence). Trimming removed 3 bases from V and 4 bases from J, with 9 bases in between. CDR3 loop: CASSFGLITGELFF. The CDR3 bases are TGTGCCAGCAGTTTCGGGCTGATCACCGGGGAGCTGTTTTTT.

The gene calls are TRBV27 and TRBJ2-3; D is possibly TRBD1 (5 bases). The CDR3 length is 14 residues. With 4 bases removed from V and 2 bases from J, the gap between germline ends came to 10 bases. Per germline, CDR1 MNHEY and CDR2 SMNVEV (reference sequence). This CDR3 is CASSWGPHTDTQYF. The CDR3 DNA reads as TGTGCCAGCAGTTGGGGCCCCCACACAGATACGCAGTATTTT.

The genes are TRBV10-3 and TRBJ2-3; D is possibly TRBD2 (5 bases). V was shortened by 6 bases and J by 0 bases, with 13 bases between the two germline ends. The CDR3 runs to 15 residues. CDR1 and CDR2 (germline): ENHRY, SYGVKD. The CDR3 protein is CAIRAAEASTDTQYF. The CDR3 DNA follows: TGTGCCATCAGGGCCGCGGAGGCAAGCACAGATACGCAGTATTTT.

For this clone: The sample contains more than one DNA sequence encoding this CDR3. This chain links TRBV18 with TRBJ1-5; possibly TRBD1 for D (5 bases). This CDR3 region has 13 residues. Germline V CDR1 and CDR2: KGHSH, LQKENI. Trimming removed 3 bases at V and 5 bases at J, with 8 bases between. In DNA form, the CDR3 reads TGTGCCAGCTCACCCGGGGGGGATCAGCCCCAGCATTTT. Its protein is CASSPGGDQPQHF.

The V call is TRBV6-6, the J call TRBJ1-6, with D possibly being TRBD1 (5 bases). The CDR3 has 12 amino acids. Trimming removed 2 bases at V and 10 bases at J, with 6 bases between. The germline CDR1 and CDR2 sequences are MNHNY and SVGAGI (reference sequence). CDR3 sequence (DNA): TGTGCCAGCAGTTACGGGGGATCACCCCTCCACTTT. This sequence encodes CASSYGGSPLHF.

The chain uses TRBV7-9 and TRBJ1-1; D is perhaps TRBD1 (5 bases). With 5 bases removed from V and 7 bases from J, the gap between germline ends came to 17 bases. Germline V gene lookup returns CDR1 SEHNR and CDR2 FQNEAQ (reference sequence). The CDR3 totals 14 residues. The CDR3 bases are TGTGCCAGCAGCATAGACCAGGGTTTCGGTGAAGCTTTCTTT. It codes for CASSIDQGFGEAFF.

This clone showed up just a few times. The gene calls are TRBV6-6 and TRBJ1-2, with a weak D call TRBD1 (5 bases). The CDR3 has 13 amino acids. CDR1 and CDR2 (germline): MNHNY, SVGAGI (reference sequence). V was trimmed by 0 bases and J by 9 bases, leaving 11 bases between them. DNA of the CDR3: TGTGCCAGCAGTTACTCCCAGGGTAGGAGCTACACCTTC. It encodes CASSYSQGRSYTF.

This clone was detected only once. The rearrangement links TRBV15 to TRBJ2-1; the match to TRBD2 covers 7 bases. The germline V gene has CDR1 LNHNV and CDR2 YYDKDF (reference sequence). The CDR3 has 12 residues. The V and J ends lost 0 bases and 10 bases, in that order; junction bases with no gene match: 0. Written as DNA, the CDR3 is TGTGCCACCAGCAGAGAGGGAGGGGAGCAGTTCTTC. Protein sequence: CATSREGGEQFF.

This sequence joins TRBV12-3 or TRBV12-4 and TRBJ2-7; the D gene is possibly TRBD2 (6 bases). This CDR3 has 13 residues. V shed 6 bases and J shed 0 bases, with 9 bases lying between them. The CDR3 loop is CASRGTSSYEQYF. CDR3 nucleotides: TGTGCCAGCAGGGGGACTTCCTCCTACGAGCAGTACTTC.

This chain uses TRBV6-1 with TRBJ2-5; a weak D match, TRBD2 (5 bases). The CDR3 has 15 amino acids. V was pared by 1 base and J by 4 bases, with 13 bases between. The germline CDR1 and CDR2 sequences are MNHNS and SASEGT. In nucleotides, the CDR3 is TGTGCCAGCAGTGAAGGAGGGTACCCAGGAGAGACCCAGTACTTC. This encodes CASSEGGYPGETQYF.